This T cell receptor (beta chain) was identified during a study of beta chain features in type 1 diabetes. Trimming removed 7 bases from V and 5 bases from J; junction bases left unmatched: 10. The V gene's germline CDR1 is MNHNY and CDR2 SVGAGI (reference sequence). The CDR3 runs 14 residues. The whole isolated RNA underwent reverse transcription, so sequencing captured expressed TCRB transcripts. The data were produced by immunoSEQ multiplex PCR, yet TCRdb's version contains in-frame clones alone and is incomplete. The repertoire holds over 100,000 clones, roughly 43% seen once, with over 0.065% in the top ten.

Sample: stem cell memory CD4+ T cells from blood. The TCR was taken from a woman under 30 in good health. The chain uses TRBV6-6 and TRBJ2-5; 7 bases match TRBD1. The CDR3 spells CASTLGQVRETQYF. As DNA, the CDR3 is TGTGCCAGCACCCTAGGACAGGTCCGGGAGACCCAGTACTTC.